The 7 T cell receptor beta chains below come from one sample, sequenced in a study of identifying expanded T cells in peripheral blood. Profiled with immunoSEQ multiplex PCR; TCRdb holds only in-frame clones, not every one. The repertoire has some 100,000 clones, 88% of them found once; the top ten carry 8% to 9%. Sequencing was carried out using blood. These receptors were collected from a person aged 18 to 70 in good health.

The chain has TRBV9 and TRBJ1-1, with 9 positions matching TRBD1. The junction had 8 bases not matched to a gene; V was cut back by 0 bases and J by 11 bases. In germline, CDR1 is SGDLS, CDR2 YYNGEE. The CDR3 is 14 amino acids. In nucleotides, the CDR3 is TGTGCCAGCAGCGTAGGTGACAGGGGGGTTGGGGCTTTCTTT. It specifies CASSVGDRGVGAFF. Full variable domain (remainder filled in from reference TRBV9 and TRBJ1-1): DSGVTQTPKHLITATGQRVTLRCSPRSGDLSVYWYQQSLDQGLQFLIQYYNGEERAKGNILERFSAQQFPDLHSELNLSSLELGDSALYFCASSVGDRGVGAFFGQGTRLTVV.

The V gene is TRBV6-5, the J gene TRBJ2-3; D unresolved. Germline V gene sequence: CDR1 MNHEY, CDR2 SVGAGI. The CDR3 covers 15 residues. V lost 2 bases, J lost 3 bases, and 12 bases lay in between. CDR3 in amino acids: CASSYLGVETDTQYF. In DNA form, the CDR3 reads TGTGCCAGCAGTTACCTTGGTGTGGAAACAGATACGCAGTATTTT.

The chain combines TRBV11-2 with TRBJ2-7; D might be TRBD1 (5 bases). This CDR3 contains 15 residues. Germline V gene lookup returns CDR1 SGHAT and CDR2 FQNNGV. V was shortened by 6 bases and J by 4 bases, with 19 bases between the two germline ends. CDR3 sequence: CASSRTNRGQYEQYF. CDR3 sequence (DNA): TGTGCCAGCAGTCGGACAAACAGAGGCCAGTACGAGCAGTACTTC.

The rearrangement uses TRBV9 and TRBJ2-2; 8 bases are shared with TRBD1. Losses at the gene ends were 4 bases for V and 4 bases for J; bases not matched to a gene: 6. CDR3 length: 15 residues. CDR1 and CDR2 (germline): SGDLS, YYNGEE. CDR3 DNA sequence: TGTGCCAGCAGCAAACGACAGGGGACCACCGGGGAGCTGTTTTTT. Protein product: CASSKRQGTTGELFF.

In its sample, this clone was seen once. The chain employs TRBV6-1 and TRBJ2-5; 7 bases match TRBD2. This CDR3 is 14 amino acids long. The germline gives CDR1 MNHNS, CDR2 SASEGT. The trim removed 7 bases at V and 4 bases at J, leaving 9 bases unmatched. CDR3 in amino acids: CASTPGGGRETQYF. CDR3 nucleotides: TGTGCCAGCACTCCTGGCGGGGGTCGAGAGACCCAGTACTTC.

In its sample, this clone was seen a few times. J is TRBJ1-2 and V is TRBV2, with 9 bases identical to TRBD1. The CDR3 is 16 residues long. Germline values: CDR1 SNHLY, CDR2 FYNNEI. After removal of 4 bases from V and 7 bases from J, the junction contained 13 bases not matched to a gene. DNA for the CDR3: TGTGCCAGCAGTGGTGGACAGGGGCGCGATATCCCTGGCTACACCTTC. Protein sequence: CASSGGQGRDIPGYTF. Full variable domain (remainder filled in from reference TRBV2 and TRBJ1-2): EPEVTQTPSHQVTQMGQEVILRCVPISNHLYFYWYRQILGQKVEFLVSFYNNEISEKSEIFDDQFSVERPDGSNFTLKIRSTKLEDSAMYFCASSGGQGRDIPGYTFGSGTRLTVV.

The chain carries TRBV18 and TRBJ2-1, with 11 bases fitting TRBD2. The trim removed 4 bases at V and 6 bases at J, leaving 5 bases unmatched. This CDR3 region has 15 residues. Germline CDR1 KGHSH, CDR2 LQKENI. The CDR3 coding sequence is TGTGCCAGCTCACTAGCGGGAGGGTCCCTCAATGAGCAGTTCTTC. It encodes CASSLAGGSLNEQFF.